The 6 T cell receptor beta chains presented below share a single source sample, sequenced in a study of regulatory T cells in long-lasting Graves disease. Sequencing libraries for TCR beta were prepared with iRepertoire HTBI primers and Arm-PCR of CDR3 regions. A single record per CDR3 protein comes from TCRdb applying MiXCR to the multiplex PCR reads. In the table there are 350,000 to 500,000 distinct CDR3 sequences, 15% to 20% of which are singletons. Time point specified: newly diagnosed GD, antithyroid drugs for less than 3 months. Isolated PBMC RNA provided the starting material for the TCR library. These sequences were also reported in another study, on T cells in Graves' hyperthyroidism and ophthalmopathy.

Sequences were derived from peripheral blood mononuclear cells (PBMCs), sampled at new diagnosis, from a patient treated with antithyroid drugs. These TCRs come from a woman aged 25 to 39 with Graves disease.

This clonotype appeared many times. V usage is TRBV18 and J usage is TRBJ2-2, with unresolved D. This CDR3 has 16 residues. Germline V gene lookup returns CDR1 KGHSH and CDR2 LQKENI. V dropped 5 bases and J dropped 3 bases, with 16 bases sitting between them. This chain's CDR3 is CASSLRLRPDTGELFF. The CDR3 region has the DNA TGTGCCAGCTCATTGAGGCTACGCCCGGACACCGGGGAGCTGTTTTTT.

This clonotype has just a few counts. The chain combines TRBV7-6 with TRBJ2-5; D is perhaps TRBD1 or TRBD2 (5 bases each). V lost 1 base and J 9 bases, leaving 6 bases between the germline ends. The CDR3 extends over 11 amino acids. Germline V gene sequence: CDR1 SGHVS, CDR2 FNYEAQ. CDR3 amino acids: CASSLGGSQYF. CDR3 coding DNA: TGTGCCAGCAGCTTAGGGGGGTCCCAGTACTTC.

This clonotype showed up just a few times. The rearrangement uses TRBV19 and TRBJ1-1; D is unclear. The CDR3 is made up of 13 amino acids. The V end was cut by 8 bases, the J end by 1 base, with 11 bases between. CDR1 is LNHDA and CDR2 is SQIVND in the germline V gene (reference sequence). The CDR3 region has the DNA TGTGCCAGTGGGGTCTACAAGAACACTGAAGCTTTCTTT. Translation: CASGVYKNTEAFF.

This clonotype was counted many times. This chain links TRBV12-3 or TRBV12-4 with TRBJ1-5; TRBD1 is a possible D gene (6 bases). With 2 bases removed from V and 6 bases from J, the gap between germline ends came to 14 bases. The CDR3 covers 15 residues. CDR3 DNA sequence: TGTGCCAGCAGTTTAAGTGGGGGGGCCAGTCAGCCCCAGCATTTT. Protein product: CASSLSGGASQPQHF.

Many counts were recorded for this clonotype. The chain links TRBV28 to TRBJ2-5, with D uncertain. CDR1 is MDHEN, CDR2 SYDVKM, per germline. CDR3 size: 11 residues. With 7 bases removed from V and 5 bases from J, the gap between germline ends came to 8 bases. The chain's CDR3 is CASTTGETQYF. CDR3 DNA sequence: TGTGCCAGCACTACCGGGGAGACCCAGTACTTC.

The gene calls are TRBV6-5 and TRBJ2-3; 8 bases agree with TRBD2. V shed 2 bases, J shed 4 bases, and the junction held 8 bases outside the gene matches. The CDR3 is 16 amino acids. Germline values: CDR1 MNHEY, CDR2 SVGAGI. CDR3 in DNA: TGTGCCAGCAGTTACCTCTCGGCGGGAGGATCAGATACGCAGTATTTT. It is translated as CASSYLSAGGSDTQYF.